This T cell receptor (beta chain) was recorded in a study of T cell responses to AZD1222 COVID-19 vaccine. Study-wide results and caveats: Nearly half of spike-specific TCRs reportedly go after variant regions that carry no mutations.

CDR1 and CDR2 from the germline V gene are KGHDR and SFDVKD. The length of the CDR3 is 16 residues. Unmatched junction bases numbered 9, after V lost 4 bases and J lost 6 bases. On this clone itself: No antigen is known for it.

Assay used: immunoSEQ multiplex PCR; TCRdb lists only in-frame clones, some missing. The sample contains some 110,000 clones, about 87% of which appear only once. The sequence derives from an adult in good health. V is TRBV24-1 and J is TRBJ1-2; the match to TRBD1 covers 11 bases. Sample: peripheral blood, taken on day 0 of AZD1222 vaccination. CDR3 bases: TGTGCCACCAGTGAGCCAAGGACAGGGGGCTTTGATGGCTACACCTTC. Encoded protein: CATSEPRTGGFDGYTF.